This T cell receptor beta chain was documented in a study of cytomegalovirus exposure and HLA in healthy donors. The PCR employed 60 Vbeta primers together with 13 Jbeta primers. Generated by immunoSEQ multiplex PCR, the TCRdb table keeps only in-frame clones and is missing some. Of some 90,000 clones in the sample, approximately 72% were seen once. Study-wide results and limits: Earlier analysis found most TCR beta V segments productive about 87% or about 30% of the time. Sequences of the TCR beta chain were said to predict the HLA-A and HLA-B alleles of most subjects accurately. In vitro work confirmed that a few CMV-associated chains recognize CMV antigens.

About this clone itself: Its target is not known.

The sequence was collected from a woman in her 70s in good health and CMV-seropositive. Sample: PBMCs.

CDR3 loop: CASSLNGQAVQETQYF. The CDR3 DNA reads TGTGCCAGCAGCTTAAATGGACAGGCCGTCCAAGAGACCCAGTACTTC. This chain uses TRBV7-3 with TRBJ2-5, with TRBD1 matching over 7 bases. Germline CDR1 SGHTA, CDR2 FQGTGA. J lost 1 base, V lost 1 base, and 6 bases had no gene match. This CDR3 region has 16 residues.